This TCR beta chain was observed in a study of Graves' ophthalmopathy and Graves' hyperthyroidism. Looking at the study overall: Sampling took place at initial diagnosis, with peripheral blood obtained before any treatment.

Amplification of the TCR beta CDR3 regions used RNA transcripts (as template). HTBI-primed first-round RT-PCR preceded second-round multiplex PCR. TCRdb processed the multiplex PCR reads anew with MiXCR; each CDR3 protein has one entry. Found here are 650,000 to 900,000 distinct CDR3 sequences, 35% to 50% of them singletons; the top ten hold 44%. Germline V CDR1 and CDR2: SGHTA, FQGNSA. Trimming took 4 bases from V and 1 from J; bases not matched to a gene: 4. The CDR3 is 16 residues long. Exclusion covered patients with other autoimmune diseases or uncontrolled infections (as well as pregnancy or lactation). The PBMCs originated from less than 13 ml of fresh peripheral blood.

The chain has TRBV7-2 and TRBJ2-5; 12 bases are a match to TRBD2. The receptor was isolated from an adult man with Graves' ophthalmopathy. Material: peripheral blood. The chain's CDR3 is CASSSLTSGGQETQYF. Written as DNA, the CDR3 is TGTGCCAGCAGCTCCCTGACTAGCGGGGGCCAAGAGACCCAGTACTTC.